A selection of T cell receptor beta chains follows, all from one sample in a study of blood T cell repertoires in COVID-19. The method was immunoSEQ multiplex PCR; TCRdb's version includes in-frame clones alone and lacks a portion of them. The table lists about 200,000 clones, approximately 84% of them singletons. Sample: peripheral blood. These receptors all stem from a human donor with acute or convalescent COVID-19. The donor label of this sample is uncertain. Each CDR3 is given with its conserved first and last residue. Fields, in order: J gene, D gene, clone size, V gene, CDR3 protein, CDR3 DNA. A D gene is named only where the DNA matches it firmly. Clone size, where shown, is once, few, many, or a class for clones that have expanded.

J: TRBJ1-1
D: TRBD1
size: NA
V: TRBV29-1
CDR3: CSVEDAGTDHYNTEAFF
DNA: TGCAGCGTTGAAGACGCCGGGACAGACCATTACAACACTGAAGCTTTCTTT

J: TRBJ2-1
D: TRBD2
size: NA
V: TRBV6-5
CDR3: CASSGGTSGHNEQFF
DNA: TGTGCCAGCAGCGGTGGGACTAGCGGACACAATGAGCAGTTCTTC

J: TRBJ2-5
D: TRBD1
size: NA
V: TRBV6-1
CDR3: CASSEEQGAWETQYF
DNA: TGTGCCAGCAGTGAAGAACAGGGGGCTTGGGAGACCCAGTACTTC

J: TRBJ2-5
D: TRBD1
size: NA
V: TRBV4-1
CDR3: CASSQEHNRGQETQYF
DNA: TGCGCCAGCAGCCAAGAGCACAACAGGGGACAAGAGACCCAGTACTTC

J: TRBJ1-3
D: NA
size: NA
V: TRBV19
CDR3: CASSPAEIFSGNTIYF
DNA: TGTGCCAGTTCCCCCGCAGAAATCTTCTCTGGAAACACCATATATTTT

J: TRBJ2-7
D: NA
size: NA
V: TRBV5-4
CDR3: CASSLYAGQNYEQYF
DNA: TGTGCCAGCAGCTTGTATGCGGGACAGAACTACGAGCAGTACTTC

J: TRBJ2-1
D: NA
size: NA
V: TRBV7-3
CDR3: CASSTQGSYNEQFF
DNA: TGTGCCAGCAGCACTCAGGGGTCCTACAATGAGCAGTTCTTC

J: TRBJ2-7
D: TRBD2
size: NA
V: TRBV14
CDR3: CASSQGAGDVYEQYF
DNA: TGTGCCAGCAGCCAAGGAGCGGGAGACGTCTACGAGCAGTACTTC

J: TRBJ2-1
D: NA
size: NA
V: TRBV5-1
CDR3: CASRAADSYNEQFF
DNA: TGCGCCAGCAGGGCTGCGGATTCCTACAATGAGCAGTTCTTC

J: TRBJ2-1
D: TRBD2
size: NA
V: TRBV4-1
CDR3: CASSQDRGLAGEGSYNEQFF
DNA: TGCGCCAGCAGCCAAGATCGTGGGCTAGCGGGAGAAGGGTCCTACAATGAGCAGTTCTTC

J: TRBJ2-1
D: TRBD2
size: once
V: TRBV7-8
CDR3: CASTLSGRISYNEQFF
DNA: TGTGCCAGCACCCTGAGCGGGAGAATTTCCTACAATGAGCAGTTCTTC

J: TRBJ2-1
D: TRBD2
size: NA
V: TRBV25-1
CDR3: CASRSAGVNEQFF
DNA: TGTGCCAGCAGGTCAGCGGGAGTTAATGAGCAGTTCTTC

J: TRBJ2-1
D: TRBD2
size: NA
V: TRBV7-3
CDR3: CASSSRTSGQNEQFF
DNA: TGTGCCAGCAGCTCCCGGACTAGCGGGCAGAATGAGCAGTTCTTC

J: TRBJ1-2
D: NA
size: NA
V: TRBV3-1/TRBV3-2
CDR3: CASSQEGLNYGYTF
DNA: TGTGCCAGCAGCCAAGAGGGCCTGAACTATGGCTACACCTTC

J: TRBJ2-3
D: NA
size: once
V: TRBV7-9
CDR3: CASSLSDTQYF
DNA: TGTGCCAGCAGCTTGTCTGATACGCAGTATTTT

J: TRBJ1-2
D: NA
size: NA
V: TRBV7-9
CDR3: CASSLAAEGRITF
DNA: TGTGCCAGCAGCTTAGCGGCGGAGGGGAGGATCACCTTC

J: TRBJ1-5
D: TRBD1
size: NA
V: TRBV29-1
CDR3: CSVGDRGNQPQHF
DNA: TGCAGCGTTGGGGACAGGGGTAATCAGCCCCAGCATTTT

J: TRBJ1-6
D: TRBD1
size: NA
V: TRBV25-1
CDR3: CASSEDRVVGSPLHF
DNA: TGTGCCAGCAGTGAAGACAGGGTAGTCGGTTCACCCCTCCACTTT

J: TRBJ1-1
D: NA
size: once
V: TRBV5-4
CDR3: CASSRGNTEAFF
DNA: TGTGCCAGCAGCCGGGGGAACACTGAAGCTTTCTTT

J: TRBJ1-2
D: NA
size: NA
V: TRBV7-9
CDR3: CASSVQREHHYGYTF
DNA: TGTGCCAGCAGCGTCCAGCGGGAGCATCACTATGGCTACACCTTC

J: TRBJ1-1
D: NA
size: NA
V: TRBV19
CDR3: CASRTDSEAFF
DNA: TGTGCCAGTAGAACGGACAGTGAAGCTTTCTTT

J: TRBJ2-7
D: NA
size: NA
V: TRBV3-1/TRBV3-2
CDR3: CASSQAAGTSYEQYF
DNA: TGTGCCAGCAGCCAAGCGGCCGGGACAAGTTACGAGCAGTACTTC

J: TRBJ1-5
D: TRBD1
size: NA
V: TRBV19
CDR3: CASSIGEGTGHQPQHF
DNA: TGTGCCAGTAGTATAGGGGAGGGGACAGGACATCAGCCCCAGCATTTT

J: TRBJ2-1
D: NA
size: NA
V: TRBV11-2
CDR3: CASSTKGGVDEQFF
DNA: TGTGCCAGCAGCACAAAAGGGGGGGTCGATGAGCAGTTCTTC

J: TRBJ2-7
D: TRBD1
size: NA
V: TRBV7-2
CDR3: CASRSGTGNRGEQYF
DNA: TGTGCCAGCAGGTCCGGGACAGGGAACAGGGGGGAGCAGTACTTC

J: TRBJ2-3
D: NA
size: NA
V: TRBV18
CDR3: CASSPRLGRRTDDTQYF
DNA: TGTGCCAGCTCACCACGATTAGGTCGCAGGACTGACGATACGCAGTATTTT

J: TRBJ2-7
D: TRBD2
size: NA
V: TRBV7-9
CDR3: CASSFGGTYEQYF
DNA: TGTGCCAGCAGCTTCGGGGGGACCTACGAGCAGTACTTC

J: TRBJ2-2
D: NA
size: NA
V: TRBV27
CDR3: CASSPTFNTGELFF
DNA: TGTGCCAGCAGTCCCACATTTAACACCGGGGAGCTGTTTTTT

J: TRBJ1-1
D: TRBD1
size: NA
V: TRBV7-2
CDR3: CASSPHTGAVHTEAFF
DNA: TGTGCCAGCAGCCCCCATACAGGGGCGGTACACACTGAAGCTTTCTTT

J: TRBJ1-5
D: TRBD1
size: NA
V: TRBV3-1/TRBV3-2
CDR3: CASSPSGDRGTGQPQHF
DNA: TGTGCCAGCAGCCCCTCGGGGGACAGGGGTACCGGTCAGCCCCAGCATTTT

J: TRBJ1-5
D: NA
size: NA
V: TRBV15
CDR3: CATSRDSTGWQPQHF
DNA: TGTGCCACCAGCAGAGATTCCACAGGGTGGCAGCCCCAGCATTTT

J: TRBJ1-3
D: TRBD1
size: NA
V: TRBV5-4
CDR3: CASSRTGGNTIYF
DNA: TGTGCCAGCAGCCGGACAGGGGGAAACACCATATATTTT

J: TRBJ2-2
D: NA
size: NA
V: TRBV5-1
CDR3: CASSLVTETGELFF
DNA: TGCGCCAGCAGCTTGGTTACAGAGACCGGGGAGCTGTTTTTT